A selection of T cell receptor beta chains follows, all from one sample in a study of T cell changes during pregnancy in multiple sclerosis. Here immunoSEQ multiplex PCR was the method, and the copy in TCRdb shows in-frame clones only, minus some. The table includes approximately 88,000 clones, approximately 92% detected once. Sequenced here: peripheral blood, sampled in the first trimester of pregnancy. Receptors originate from a female donor with multiple sclerosis, enrolled in a pregnancy study. Each CDR3 is given with its conserved first and last residue. A D gene is named only where the DNA matches it firmly. Clone sizes are given selectively: once, few, many, or a class where the clone is expanded.

d_call	v_call	clone_size	j_call	cdr3_aa
TRBD1	TRBV28	.	TRBJ1-5	CASSSGQGRNQPQHF
.	TRBV29-1	.	TRBJ2-5	CSVEPGETQYF
.	TRBV28	.	TRBJ2-5	CASSLAGETQYF
TRBD2	TRBV5-6	.	TRBJ2-7	CASSLELAFSSGSYEQYF
.	TRBV6-5	.	TRBJ1-2	CASSYRVNYGYTF
.	TRBV6-1	few	TRBJ1-1	CASRISGNEAFF
TRBD2	TRBV18	.	TRBJ2-7	CASSLNSAGGIFEQYF
.	TRBV7-8	.	TRBJ2-6	CASSLAATRGSHSGANVLTF
.	TRBV27	.	TRBJ2-1	CASSLYPGLPSSYNEQFF
TRBD2	TRBV7-9	.	TRBJ2-7	CASSLGLAGRYEQYF
.	TRBV7-3	.	TRBJ1-5	CASSLGGGGGWGNQPQHF
.	TRBV28	.	TRBJ1-5	CASSLSWQGFVGNQPQHF
TRBD1	TRBV27	.	TRBJ2-7	CASSLSTGGYEQYF
.	TRBV11-2	.	TRBJ2-3	CASSSWEITDTQYF
.	TRBV5-6	.	TRBJ2-1	CASSFRGVSNNEQFF
TRBD2	TRBV25-1	.	TRBJ2-1	CASSGGTSGGLWVQFF
TRBD2	TRBV5-6	.	TRBJ2-1	CASLPGLAGHNEQFF
.	TRBV7-8	.	TRBJ2-7	CASSPTLNQGYEQYF
.	TRBV5-1	.	TRBJ2-7	CASSPTVRVSYEQYF
TRBD1	TRBV19	.	TRBJ1-2	CASSNRQGNYGYTF
TRBD2	TRBV13	.	TRBJ2-3	CASSLYERKSGRSTDTQYF
TRBD2	TRBV19	.	TRBJ2-5	CASSPGLAGLETQYF
.	TRBV30	.	TRBJ1-5	CAWNGADQPQHF
TRBD2	TRBV4-2	.	TRBJ2-2	CASSQDTAGGPGELFF
TRBD1	TRBV7-9	.	TRBJ1-2	CASIPTGGNYGYTF
TRBD2	TRBV10-3	.	TRBJ2-7	CAIRGRAMGEQYF
TRBD1	TRBV28	once	TRBJ1-1	CASRGTGENTEAFF
.	TRBV27	.	TRBJ1-2	CASSLSGPSGYTF
.	TRBV27	.	TRBJ1-4	CASSQWGGTNEKLFF